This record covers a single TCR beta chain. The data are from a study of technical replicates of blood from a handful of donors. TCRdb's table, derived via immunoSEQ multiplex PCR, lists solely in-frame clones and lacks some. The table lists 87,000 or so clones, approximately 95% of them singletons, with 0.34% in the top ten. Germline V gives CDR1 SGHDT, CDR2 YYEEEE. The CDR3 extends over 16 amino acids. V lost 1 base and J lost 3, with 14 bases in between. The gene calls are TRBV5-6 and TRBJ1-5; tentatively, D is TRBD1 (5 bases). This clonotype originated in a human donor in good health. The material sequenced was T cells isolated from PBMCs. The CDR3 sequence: CASSLYPGNNNQPQHF. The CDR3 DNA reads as TGTGCCAGCAGCTTGTATCCAGGGAACAACAATCAGCCCCAGCATTTT.